The entry below describes one TCR beta chain. The antigen remains unidentified. TCRdb fed the RT-PCR reads into MiXCR, producing one record per CDR3 protein. The sample holds roughly 700,000 distinct CDR3 sequences; more than 11% are singletons and the top ten take less than 9%. Germline CDR1 is MDHEN and CDR2 is SYDVKM. V lost 1 base and J lost 5, with 22 bases in between. The CDR3 sequence is 18 residues long. The data stem from a study of response to subunit inactivated influenza vaccine. Study-wide results and limits: The authors put forward the suggestion that each seasonal influenza vaccination may bring in only a limited number of new T cells.

This chain joins TRBV28 and TRBJ2-3, with D perhaps given as TRBD1 or TRBD2 (5 bases each). The sequence was collected from a man in his fifties or sixties who received an inactivated influenza vaccine. Sequencing used PBMCs from blood, obtained about 14 days before vaccination. CDR3 amino acids: CASSLFPGGHWSIDTQYF. The CDR3, as DNA: TGTGCCAGCAGTTTATTCCCCGGAGGACACTGGAGTATAGATACGCAGTATTTT.